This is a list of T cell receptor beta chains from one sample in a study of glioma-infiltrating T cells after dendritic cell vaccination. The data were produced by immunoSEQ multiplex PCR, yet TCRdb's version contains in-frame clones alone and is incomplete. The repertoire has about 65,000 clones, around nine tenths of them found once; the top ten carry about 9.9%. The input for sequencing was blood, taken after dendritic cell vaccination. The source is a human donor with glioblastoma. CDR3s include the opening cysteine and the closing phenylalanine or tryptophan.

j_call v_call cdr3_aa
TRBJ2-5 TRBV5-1 CASSLHKPGQETQYF
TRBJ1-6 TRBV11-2 CASSQDNNPTPLHF
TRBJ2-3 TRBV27 CASSFSGRISGDTQYF
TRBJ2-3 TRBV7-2 CASSSSTADTQYF
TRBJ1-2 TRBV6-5 CASSTGTVNYGYTF
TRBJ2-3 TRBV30 CAWSLSGGATDTQYF
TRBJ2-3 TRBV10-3 CAIAGTTSEGDTQYF
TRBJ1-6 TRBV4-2 CASSQVSARPNSPLHF
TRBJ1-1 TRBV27 CASSLSAGLATEAFF
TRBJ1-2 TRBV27 CASSYIGTDYGYTF
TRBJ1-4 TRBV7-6 CASGETVINEKLFF
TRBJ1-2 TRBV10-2 CASSYRGADGYTF
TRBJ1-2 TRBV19 CASSIVLAIYGYTF
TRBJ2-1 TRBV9 CASSVGGGNMRNEQFF
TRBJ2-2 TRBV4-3 CASSHETGELFF
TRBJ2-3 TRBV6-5 CASSRGEGGSDTQYF
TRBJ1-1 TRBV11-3 CASSLGTGMNTEAFF
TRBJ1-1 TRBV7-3 CASSLTGGLTEAFF
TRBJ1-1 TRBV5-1 CASSLEVSGEAFF
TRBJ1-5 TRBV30 CAWSVGQVGQPQHF
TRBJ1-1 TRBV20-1 CSAATNTEAFF
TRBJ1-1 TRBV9 CASSVQVELGTEAFF
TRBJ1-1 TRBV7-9 CASSLAPTRGKTEAFF
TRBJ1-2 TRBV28 CASSFATGGGYTF
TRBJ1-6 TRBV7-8 CASSLQGGHRFGNSPLHF
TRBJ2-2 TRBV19 CASSIGADRYTGELFF
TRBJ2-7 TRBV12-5 CASGFGGTTYEQYF
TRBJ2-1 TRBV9 CASSAVQPNEQFF
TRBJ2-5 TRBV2 CASKVAPGGETQYF
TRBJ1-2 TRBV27 CASSLSRTGGAYGYTF
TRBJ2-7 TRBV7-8 CASSFGGLRSYEQYF
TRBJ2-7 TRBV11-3 CASSLDVRAYEQYF
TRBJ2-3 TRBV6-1 CASSLTGEFRDTQYF
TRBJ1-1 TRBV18 CASSPWAVNTEAFF
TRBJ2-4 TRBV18 CASSPPPAGSIQYF
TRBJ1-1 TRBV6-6 CASSYLQTGFDEAFF
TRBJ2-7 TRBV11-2 CASSPPTGRHEQYF
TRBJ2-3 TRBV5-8 CASSRTRNLADTQYF
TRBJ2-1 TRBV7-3 CASRNEGGRQFF
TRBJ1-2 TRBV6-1 CASKVGGAQYGYTF
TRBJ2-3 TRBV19 CASWAGGEVTDTQYF
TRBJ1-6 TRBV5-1 CASSPPMANSPLHF
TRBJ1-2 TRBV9 CASTIPLAAGGTNYGYTF
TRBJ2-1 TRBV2 CAGGGGEAGNEQFF
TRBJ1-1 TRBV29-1 CSAQTGVTEAFF
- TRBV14 CASSFGGGYEQYF
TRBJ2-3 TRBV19 CASSPRDSTTDTQYF
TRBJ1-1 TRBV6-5 CASSFGQGSNTEAFF
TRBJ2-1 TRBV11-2 CASSFVAALQEQFF
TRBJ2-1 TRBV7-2 CASSLGAGGVAPDEQFF
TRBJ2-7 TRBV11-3 CASSLGASGRAHEQYF
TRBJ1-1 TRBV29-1 CSGRDRRSTEAFF
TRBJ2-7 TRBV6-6 CASSQGISYEQYF
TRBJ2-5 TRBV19 CASSIGRSQETQYF
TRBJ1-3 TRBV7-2 CASRRTGSGNTIYF
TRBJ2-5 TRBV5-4 CASSLGGSGRAVGTQYF
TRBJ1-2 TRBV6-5 CASRSTENYGYTF
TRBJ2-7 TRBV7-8 CASSFSGLAGAPSYEQYF
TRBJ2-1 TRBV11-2 CASSLGAESYNEQFF